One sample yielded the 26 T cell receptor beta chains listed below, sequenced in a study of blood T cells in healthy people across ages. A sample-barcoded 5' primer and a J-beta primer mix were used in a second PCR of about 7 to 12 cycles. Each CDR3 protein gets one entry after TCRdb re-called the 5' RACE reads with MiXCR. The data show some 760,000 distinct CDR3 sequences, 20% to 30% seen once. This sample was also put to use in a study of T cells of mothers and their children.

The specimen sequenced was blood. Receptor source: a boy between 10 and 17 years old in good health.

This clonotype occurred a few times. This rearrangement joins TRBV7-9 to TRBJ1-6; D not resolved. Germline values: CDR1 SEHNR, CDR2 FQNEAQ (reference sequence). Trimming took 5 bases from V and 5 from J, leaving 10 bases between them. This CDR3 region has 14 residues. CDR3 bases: TGTGCCAGCAGCCCGGACGCCGATAATTCACCCCTCCACTTT. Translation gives CASSPDADNSPLHF.

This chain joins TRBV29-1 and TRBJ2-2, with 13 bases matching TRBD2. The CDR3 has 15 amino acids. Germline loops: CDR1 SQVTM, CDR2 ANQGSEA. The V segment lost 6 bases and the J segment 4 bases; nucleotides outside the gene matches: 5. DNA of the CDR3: TGCAGCGTCGGACTAGCGGGAGTGAGCACCGGGGAGCTGTTTTTT. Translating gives CSVGLAGVSTGELFF.

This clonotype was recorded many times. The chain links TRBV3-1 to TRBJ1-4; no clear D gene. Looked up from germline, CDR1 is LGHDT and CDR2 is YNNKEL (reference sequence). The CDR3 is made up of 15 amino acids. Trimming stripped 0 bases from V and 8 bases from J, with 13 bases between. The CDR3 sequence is CASSQERRTSEKLFF. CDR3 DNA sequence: TGTGCCAGCAGCCAAGAACGCCGAACTTCGGAAAAACTGTTTTTT.

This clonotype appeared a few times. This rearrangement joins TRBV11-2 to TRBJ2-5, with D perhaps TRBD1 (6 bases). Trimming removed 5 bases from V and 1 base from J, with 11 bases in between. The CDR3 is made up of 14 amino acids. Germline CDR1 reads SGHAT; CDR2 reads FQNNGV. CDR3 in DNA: TGTGCCAGCAGCCCTCAGGGGCCCCAAGAGACCCAGTACTTC. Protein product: CASSPQGPQETQYF.

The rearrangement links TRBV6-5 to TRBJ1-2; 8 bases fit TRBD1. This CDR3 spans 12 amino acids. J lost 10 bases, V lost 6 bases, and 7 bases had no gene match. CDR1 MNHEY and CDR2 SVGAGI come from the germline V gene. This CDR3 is CASRRRDRTYTF. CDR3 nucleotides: TGTGCCAGCAGGAGAAGGGACAGGACCTACACCTTC.

CDR3 in amino acids: CASSLLQGGLHEQYF. For the CDR3, the DNA is TGTGCCAGCAGCCTCCTACAGGGGGGACTCCACGAGCAGTACTTC. The rearrangement uses TRBV4-2 and TRBJ2-7, with 8 bases matching TRBD1. The CDR3 extends over 15 amino acids. Germline V gene lookup returns CDR1 LGHNA and CDR2 YNFKEQ. Trimming cost V 4 bases and J 5 bases; bases outside gene matches: 10.

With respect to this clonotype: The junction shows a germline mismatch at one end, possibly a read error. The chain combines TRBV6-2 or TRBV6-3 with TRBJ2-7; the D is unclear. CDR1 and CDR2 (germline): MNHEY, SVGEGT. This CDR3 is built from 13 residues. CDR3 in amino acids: CASSLAGSYVQYF. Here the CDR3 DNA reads TGTGCCAGCAGTTTAGCCGGCTCCTACGTGCAGTACTTC.

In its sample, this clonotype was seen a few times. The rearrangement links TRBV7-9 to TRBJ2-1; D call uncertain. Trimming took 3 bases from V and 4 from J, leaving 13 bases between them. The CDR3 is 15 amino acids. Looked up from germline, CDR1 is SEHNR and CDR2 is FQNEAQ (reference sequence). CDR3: CASSFSQAIYNEQFF. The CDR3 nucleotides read TGTGCCAGCAGCTTTAGTCAAGCGATTTACAATGAGCAGTTCTTC.

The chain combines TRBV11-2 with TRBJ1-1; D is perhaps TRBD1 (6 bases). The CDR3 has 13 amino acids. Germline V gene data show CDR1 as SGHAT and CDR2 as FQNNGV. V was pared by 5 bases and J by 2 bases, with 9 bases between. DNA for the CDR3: TGTGCCAGCAGCGTACAGGGAAACACTGAAGCTTTCTTT. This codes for CASSVQGNTEAFF.

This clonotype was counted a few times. The DNA for the CDR3 is TGCAGCGTAGCGCGCAGGTTCTCCTACGAGCAGTACTTC. It is translated as CSVARRFSYEQYF. The chain joins TRBV29-1 to TRBJ2-5; D not certain. The assigned J gene may be wrong: the sequence end matches TRBJ2-7 better. Germline V CDR1 and CDR2: SQVTM, ANQGSEA. CDR3 size: 13 residues.

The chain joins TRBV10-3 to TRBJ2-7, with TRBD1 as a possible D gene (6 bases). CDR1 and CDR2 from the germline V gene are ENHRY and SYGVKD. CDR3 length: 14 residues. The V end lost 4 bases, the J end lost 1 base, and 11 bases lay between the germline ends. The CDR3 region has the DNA TGTGCCATCAGTGGGTTGACAGGTTCCTACGAGCAGTACTTC. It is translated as CAISGLTGSYEQYF.

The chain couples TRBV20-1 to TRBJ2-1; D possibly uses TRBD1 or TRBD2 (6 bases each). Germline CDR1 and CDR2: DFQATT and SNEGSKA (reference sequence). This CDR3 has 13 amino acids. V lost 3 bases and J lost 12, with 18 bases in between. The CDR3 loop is CSASLLGRGGQFF. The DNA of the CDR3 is TGCAGTGCTAGCCTCCTCGGCAGGGGAGGGCAGTTCTTC.

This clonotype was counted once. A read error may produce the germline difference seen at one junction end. The CDR3 region has the DNA TGTGACAGCAGGAACAGGGGGCCCTACGAGCAGTACTTC. Its translation: CDSRNRGPYEQYF. The chain couples TRBV6-2 or TRBV6-3 to TRBJ2-5; 9 bases map to TRBD1. TRBJ2-7 explains the end of the DNA better; the J call may be wrong. This CDR3 contains 13 residues. Germline loops: CDR1 MNHEY, CDR2 SVGEGT.

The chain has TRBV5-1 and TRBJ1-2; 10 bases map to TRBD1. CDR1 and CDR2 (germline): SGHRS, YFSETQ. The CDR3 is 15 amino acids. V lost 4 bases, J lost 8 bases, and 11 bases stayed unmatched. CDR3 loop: CASSAETTGGRGYTF. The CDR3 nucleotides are TGCGCCAGCAGCGCGGAGACGACAGGGGGCCGAGGCTACACCTTC.

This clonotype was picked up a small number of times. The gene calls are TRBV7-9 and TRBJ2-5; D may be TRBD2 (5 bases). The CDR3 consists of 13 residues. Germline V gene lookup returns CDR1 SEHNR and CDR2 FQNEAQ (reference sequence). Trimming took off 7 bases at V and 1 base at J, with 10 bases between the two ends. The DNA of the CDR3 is TGTGCCAGCAACGGAGGTTTCCAAGAGACCCAGTACTTC. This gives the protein CASNGGFQETQYF.

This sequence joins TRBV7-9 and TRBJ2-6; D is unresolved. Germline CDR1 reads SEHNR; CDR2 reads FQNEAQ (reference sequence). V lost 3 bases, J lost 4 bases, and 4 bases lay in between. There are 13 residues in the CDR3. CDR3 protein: CASSFMGANVLTF. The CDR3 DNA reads TGTGCCAGCAGCTTCATGGGGGCCAACGTCCTGACTTTC.

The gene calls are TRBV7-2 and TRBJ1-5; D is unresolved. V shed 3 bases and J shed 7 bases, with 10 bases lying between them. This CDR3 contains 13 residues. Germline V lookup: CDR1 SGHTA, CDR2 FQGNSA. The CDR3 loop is CASSLDQRQPQHF. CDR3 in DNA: TGTGCCAGCAGCTTGGACCAAAGACAGCCCCAGCATTTT. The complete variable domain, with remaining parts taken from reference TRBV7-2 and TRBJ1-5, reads GAGVSQSPSNKVTEKGKDVELRCDPISGHTALYWYRQSLGQGLEFLIYFQGNSAPDKSGLPSDRFSAERTGGSVSTLTIQRTQQEDSAVYLCASSLDQRQPQHFGDGTRLSIL.

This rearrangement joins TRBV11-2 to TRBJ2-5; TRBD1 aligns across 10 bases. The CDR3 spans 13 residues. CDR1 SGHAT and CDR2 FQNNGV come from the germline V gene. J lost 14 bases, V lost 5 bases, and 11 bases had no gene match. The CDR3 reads CASSPDRGPYYYF. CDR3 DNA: TGTGCCAGCAGCCCCGACAGGGGGCCTTACTATTACTTC.

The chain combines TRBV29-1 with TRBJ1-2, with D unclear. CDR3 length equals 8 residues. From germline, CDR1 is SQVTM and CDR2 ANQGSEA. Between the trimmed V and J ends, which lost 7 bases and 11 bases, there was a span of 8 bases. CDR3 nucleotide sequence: TGCAGCGGAGGTACTTACACCTTC. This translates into CSGGTYTF.

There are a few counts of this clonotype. For the CDR3, the DNA is TGTGCCAGCAGCCTGACTAGCGGGGCATTCCAAGAGACCCAGTACTTC. This gives the protein CASSLTSGAFQETQYF. The J gene is TRBJ2-5, the V gene TRBV4-2; 11 nucleotides match TRBD2. Germline V gene data show CDR1 as LGHNA and CDR2 as YNFKEQ. The trim removed 4 bases at V and 1 base at J, leaving 5 bases unmatched. This CDR3 has 16 residues.

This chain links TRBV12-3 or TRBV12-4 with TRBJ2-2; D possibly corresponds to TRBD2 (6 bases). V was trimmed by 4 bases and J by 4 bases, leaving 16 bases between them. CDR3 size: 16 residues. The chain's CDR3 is CASSSSAARGTGELFF. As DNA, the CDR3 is TGTGCCAGCAGTTCGAGTGCCGCGCGGGGCACCGGGGAGCTGTTTTTT.

Here the CDR3 DNA reads TGTGCCAGCAGACCAGAAAGTTACTACGAGCAGTACTTC. Protein: CASRPESYYEQYF. This rearrangement joins TRBV7-9 to TRBJ2-7; unclear D gene. Trimming left V 6 bases short and J 3 bases short, with 12 bases between. The CDR3 loop spans 13 amino acids. CDR1 and CDR2 (germline): SEHNR, FQNEAQ (reference sequence).

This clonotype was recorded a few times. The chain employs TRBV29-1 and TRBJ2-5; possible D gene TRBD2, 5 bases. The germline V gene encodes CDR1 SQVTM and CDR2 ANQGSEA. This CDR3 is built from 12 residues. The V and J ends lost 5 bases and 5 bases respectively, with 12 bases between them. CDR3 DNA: TGCAGCGTTTTCGGGATTGGGGAGACCCAGTACTTC. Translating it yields CSVFGIGETQYF.

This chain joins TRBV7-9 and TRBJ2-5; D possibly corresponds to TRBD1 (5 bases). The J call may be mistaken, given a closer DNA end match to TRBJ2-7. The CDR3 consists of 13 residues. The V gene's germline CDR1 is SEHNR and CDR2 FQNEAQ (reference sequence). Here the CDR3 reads CASSSTGSLEQYF. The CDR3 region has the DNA TGTGCCAGCAGCTCTACAGGCTCCCTCGAGCAGTACTTC.

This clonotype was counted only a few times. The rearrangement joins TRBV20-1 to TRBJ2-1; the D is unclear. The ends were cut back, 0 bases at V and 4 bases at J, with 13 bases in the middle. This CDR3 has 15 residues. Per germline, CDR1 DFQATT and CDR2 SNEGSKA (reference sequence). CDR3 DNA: TGCAGTGCTAGAGATCTGAAACGTCATTACAATGAGCAGTTCTTC. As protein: CSARDLKRHYNEQFF.

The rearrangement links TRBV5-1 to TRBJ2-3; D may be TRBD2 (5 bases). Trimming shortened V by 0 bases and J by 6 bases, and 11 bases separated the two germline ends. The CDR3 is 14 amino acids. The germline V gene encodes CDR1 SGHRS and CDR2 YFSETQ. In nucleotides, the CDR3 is TGCGCCAGCAGCTTGGAGGAGGTCCTGGATACGCAGTATTTT. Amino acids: CASSLEEVLDTQYF.